The following is a TCR beta chain sequence with its context. What antigen it recognizes has not been identified. Base-call qualities are not available, and no considerably larger clone is one nucleotide away. What the treatment or condition label conveys for this sample: allogeneic hematopoietic cell transplantation with graft depleted of TCRalphabeta T cells and CD19 B cells. The transplant recipients were children given TCRalphabeta/CD19-depleted allogeneic hematopoietic cell grafts. The CDR3, from cysteine to phenylalanine, totals 15 residues. The sequence is cut down to CDR3 DNA, 45 bases in frame from base 1. Unmatched junction bases come to 7, with V trimmed by 7 bases and J by 4 bases. CDR1 and CDR2 are drawn from the germline V gene: SGHVS, FQNEAQ. The data are from a study of T-cell reconstitution after alpha-beta-depleted transplantation in children (dated by TCRdb to the mid-2010s). Regarding the study in general: The study quantitatively tracked T-cell immune reconstitution after TCRalphabeta/CD19-depleted allogeneic hematopoietic cell transplantation in children using TCR repertoire profiling. General study outcomes and caveats: The apparently early alphabetaT-cell count recovery about two months after transplant was reportedly dependent on only several hundred rapidly expanded clones derived from non-depleted graft cells. Hyperexpanded clone frequencies declined over subsequent months; after one year, T-cell counts and TCRbeta diversity were mostly attributed to newly produced T cells. In some patients, the high TCRbeta diversity seen at day 60 was put down to recipient T cells and intrathymic progenitors that had survived conditioning.

The library was generated by PCR. Data came from an Illumina HiSeq 2500. TCR libraries were prepared with molecular barcoding, using unique molecular identifiers to normalize TCRbeta repertoire quantification. TCRdb ran its own pipeline on the public reads, namely fastp trimming at Q25 and MiXCR clone calling, and kept in-frame beta chains. Rows matching on CDR3 protein sequence are summarized as one entry with the most common DNA and genes. Recorded for this sample are some 310,000 distinct CDR3 sequences; around 20% of them occurred a single time. The biggest ten clones account for approximately 11% of the sample.

The specimen was PBMCs, mostly from graft donor cells, collected 180 days after TCRalphabeta/CD19-depleted stem cell transplant. The TCR originated in a male patient between 10 and 17 years old who had a stem cell transplant for acute lymphoblastic leukemia, so the T cells may come from the graft donor. The chain couples TRBV7-8 to TRBJ2-1; 10 bases in the middle match TRBD2. CDR3 protein: CASTSRTSGYNEQFF. Read as DNA, the sequence is TGTGCCAGCACCTCCCGGACTAGCGGATACAATGAGCAGTTCTTC.